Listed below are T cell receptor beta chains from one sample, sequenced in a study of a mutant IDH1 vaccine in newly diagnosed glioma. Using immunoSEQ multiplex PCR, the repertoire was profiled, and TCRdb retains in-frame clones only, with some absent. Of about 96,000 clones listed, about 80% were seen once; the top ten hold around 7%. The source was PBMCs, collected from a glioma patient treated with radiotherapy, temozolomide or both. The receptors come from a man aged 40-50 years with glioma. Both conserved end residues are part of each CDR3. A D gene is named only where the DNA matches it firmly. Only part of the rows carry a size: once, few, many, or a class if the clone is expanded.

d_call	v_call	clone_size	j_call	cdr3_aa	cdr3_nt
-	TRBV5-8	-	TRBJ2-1	CASSLMQPSFF	TGTGCCAGCAGCTTGATGCAGCCAAGTTTCTTC
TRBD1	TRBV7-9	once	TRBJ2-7	CASSPPGTGVAGQYF	TGTGCCAGCAGCCCGCCCGGGACAGGGGTGGCTGGGCAGTACTTC
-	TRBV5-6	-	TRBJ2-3	CASSLRGMRADTQYF	TGTGCCAGCAGCTTGAGAGGGATGCGTGCAGATACGCAGTATTTT
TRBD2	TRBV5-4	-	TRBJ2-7	CASSGTSGGRIYEQYF	TGTGCCAGCAGCGGGACTAGCGGGGGGCGGATCTACGAGCAGTACTTC
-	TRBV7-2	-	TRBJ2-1	CASSLEPSRGYEQFF	TGTGCCAGCAGCTTAGAGCCCAGCAGGGGTTATGAGCAGTTCTTC
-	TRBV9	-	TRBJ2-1	CASSADRNEQFF	TGTGCCAGCAGCGCCGACCGGAATGAGCAGTTCTTC
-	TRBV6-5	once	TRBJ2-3	CAKPSGTRLPDTQYF	TGTGCCAAACCCTCCGGGACCCGCCTTCCAGATACGCAGTATTTT
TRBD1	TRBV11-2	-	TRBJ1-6	CASSPTGWNSPLHF	TGTGCCAGCAGCCCGACAGGGTGGAATTCACCCCTCCACTTT
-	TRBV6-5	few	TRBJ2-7	CASSYSSRYEQYF	TGTGCCAGCAGTTACTCGAGCCGCTACGAGCAGTACTTC
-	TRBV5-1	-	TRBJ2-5	CASSSPKTAQETQYF	TGCGCCAGCAGCTCCCCGAAGACAGCCCAAGAGACCCAGTACTTC
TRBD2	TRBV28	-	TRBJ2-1	CASFSGRNLNEQFF	TGTGCCAGCTTTAGCGGGAGGAATCTAAATGAGCAGTTCTTC
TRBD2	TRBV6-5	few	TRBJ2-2	CASSYLTSGRPGELFF	TGTGCCAGCAGTTACCTTACTAGCGGGAGGCCCGGGGAGCTGTTTTTT
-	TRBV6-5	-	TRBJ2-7	CASRDGLSTGYEQYF	TGTGCCAGCAGGGACGGACTATCCACAGGCTACGAGCAGTACTTC
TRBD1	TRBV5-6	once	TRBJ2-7	CASTDGPGTGDYEQYF	TGTGCCAGCACCGATGGGCCTGGGACAGGCGACTACGAGCAGTACTTC
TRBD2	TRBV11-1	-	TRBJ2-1	CASSARLAGSGEQFF	TGTGCCAGCAGCGCAAGACTAGCGGGATCTGGTGAGCAGTTCTTC
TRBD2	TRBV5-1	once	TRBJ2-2	CASSFGLADLGTGELFF	TGCGCCAGCAGCTTTGGGCTAGCGGACTTGGGCACCGGGGAGCTGTTTTTT
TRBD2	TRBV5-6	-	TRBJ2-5	CASSGSGGAETQYF	TGTGCCAGCAGCGGTAGCGGGGGGGCGGAGACCCAGTACTTC
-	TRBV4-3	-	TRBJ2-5	CASSQRSEAETQYF	TGCGCCAGCAGCCAACGATCTGAAGCAGAGACCCAGTACTTC
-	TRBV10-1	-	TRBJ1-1	CASSEQPNTEAFF	TGCGCCAGCAGTGAACAACCGAACACTGAAGCTTTCTTT
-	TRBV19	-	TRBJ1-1	CASSTRGDTEAFF	TGTGCCAGTAGTACCCGCGGGGACACTGAAGCTTTCTTT